The TCR beta chain under discussion was sequenced for a study of high-grade serous ovarian cancer treatment subgroups. CDR3 length: 14 residues. The ends were cut back, 1 base at V and 2 bases at J, with 9 bases in the middle. Germline-derived CDR1 and CDR2 are SGHNT and YYREEE (reference sequence). A remark on this clone: Its specificity is not known.

Measured with immunoSEQ multiplex PCR; TCRdb has only the in-frame clones, and not every one. The sample consists of approximately 36,000 clones, around three quarters of them appearing once. Whole-study results and caveats: Different patients shared almost no repertoire; same-patient tumors shared about 0.095 to 0.79. Spatial context was lost because tumors were sequenced in bulk.

Tumor samples were taken before definitive surgery or chemotherapy. This TCR came from a human donor with high-grade serous ovarian cancer. Source material: tumor tissue. V gene TRBV5-4 combines with J gene TRBJ2-5; no firm D call. The CDR3 DNA reads as TGTGCCAGCAGCTTGCGAGCGAGTCAAGAGACCCAGTACTTC. As protein: CASSLRASQETQYF. Based on the CDR3 plus reference TRBV5-4 and TRBJ2-5, the full variable domain is ETGVTQSPTHLIKTRGQQVTLRCSSQSGHNTVSWYQQALGQGPQFIFQYYREEENGRGNFPPRFSGLQFPNYSSELNVNALELDDSALYLCASSLRASQETQYFGPGTRLLVL.